This is a list of T cell receptor beta chains from one sample in a study of cytomegalovirus exposure and HLA in healthy donors. Clones were sequenced by immunoSEQ multiplex PCR, and TCRdb holds only the in-frame ones, with some missing. The data contain about 170,000 clones, around 76% of them singletons. Sequencing was carried out using PBMCs. The receptors stem from a female donor in good health and CMV-seronegative. Both conserved end residues are part of each CDR3. Each record gives: V gene, J gene, CDR3 protein.

v_gene: TRBV5-1
j_gene: TRBJ2-7
CDR3aa: CASSFEGGAGYEQYF

v_gene: TRBV5-1
j_gene: TRBJ2-2
CDR3aa: CASSVPGLDTGELFF

v_gene: TRBV5-6
j_gene: TRBJ2-5
CDR3aa: CASSLRGRGETQYF

v_gene: TRBV18
j_gene: TRBJ2-5
CDR3aa: CASSPVQGTQETQYF

v_gene: TRBV7-9
j_gene: TRBJ2-7
CDR3aa: CASSSFYEQYF

v_gene: TRBV5-6
j_gene: TRBJ2-3
CDR3aa: CASRTVTSGIGTDTQYF

v_gene: TRBV30
j_gene: TRBJ2-7
CDR3aa: CAGGGGSYEQYF

v_gene: TRBV19
j_gene: TRBJ2-7
CDR3aa: CASSTPGQGTYEQYF

v_gene: TRBV5-1
j_gene: TRBJ1-2
CDR3aa: CASSLGTGDGYTF

v_gene: TRBV7-3
j_gene: TRBJ1-2
CDR3aa: CASSRDNGRSPSGYGYTF

v_gene: TRBV5-5
j_gene: TRBJ2-1
CDR3aa: CASSFAAGEGEQFF

v_gene: TRBV2
j_gene: TRBJ2-3
CDR3aa: CASSDWQGSTDTQYF

v_gene: TRBV5-1
j_gene: TRBJ1-2
CDR3aa: CASSWDSPILGGYTF

v_gene: TRBV9
j_gene: TRBJ2-1
CDR3aa: CASSVGTSGYNEQFF

v_gene: TRBV6-5
j_gene: TRBJ1-5
CDR3aa: CASRLAGDQPQHF

v_gene: TRBV4-1
j_gene: TRBJ2-2
CDR3aa: CASTPLATNTGELFF

v_gene: TRBV6-1
j_gene: TRBJ2-1
CDR3aa: CASSDLSSNEQFF

v_gene: TRBV5-4
j_gene: TRBJ1-2
CDR3aa: CASSLKKAGSYGYTF

v_gene: TRBV19
j_gene: TRBJ2-7
CDR3aa: CASSIRSPNYEQYF

v_gene: TRBV19
j_gene: TRBJ1-2
CDR3aa: CASSSPRTGNYGYTF

v_gene: TRBV5-4
j_gene: TRBJ2-3
CDR3aa: CASSLLTSVTTDTQYF

v_gene: TRBV5-5
j_gene: TRBJ2-7
CDR3aa: CASSLSTGQTYEQYF

v_gene: TRBV5-6
j_gene: TRBJ1-6
CDR3aa: CASSLVTQSNSPLHF

v_gene: TRBV18
j_gene: TRBJ1-2
CDR3aa: CASSPQGANGYTF

v_gene: TRBV29-1
j_gene: TRBJ1-1
CDR3aa: CSVSTGSGTEAFF

v_gene: TRBV19
j_gene: TRBJ1-6
CDR3aa: CASSITGNNSPLHF

v_gene: TRBV6-1
j_gene: TRBJ1-5
CDR3aa: CASSEFAGALGKPQHF

v_gene: TRBV7-9
j_gene: TRBJ2-7
CDR3aa: CASSQGQASSYEQYF

v_gene: TRBV5-1
j_gene: TRBJ1-2
CDR3aa: CASSWDTSSYGYTF

v_gene: TRBV9
j_gene: TRBJ2-7
CDR3aa: CASSVGDTYEQYF

v_gene: TRBV6-6
j_gene: TRBJ2-1
CDR3aa: CASTASGGSTYNEQFF

v_gene: TRBV7-9
j_gene: TRBJ2-2
CDR3aa: CASLGRQNTGELFF

v_gene: TRBV30
j_gene: TRBJ1-1
CDR3aa: CAWSRAGQAEAFF

v_gene: TRBV29-1
j_gene: TRBJ2-7
CDR3aa: CSVLDRDLYEQYF

v_gene: TRBV6-5
j_gene: TRBJ1-1
CDR3aa: CASSYSNLNTEAFF

v_gene: TRBV18
j_gene: TRBJ1-5
CDR3aa: CASSSGGAGQPQHF

v_gene: TRBV27
j_gene: TRBJ2-7
CDR3aa: CASRTSGRSEQYF

v_gene: TRBV6-4
j_gene: TRBJ2-6
CDR3aa: CARASGLFSVANVLTF

v_gene: TRBV27
j_gene: TRBJ2-2
CDR3aa: CASKAQGAIPGELFF

v_gene: TRBV5-1
j_gene: TRBJ2-3
CDR3aa: CASSLGGLADTQYF

v_gene: TRBV9
j_gene: TRBJ1-1
CDR3aa: CASSPRDRGQRTEAFF

v_gene: TRBV10-3
j_gene: TRBJ1-6
CDR3aa: CAINPGQGDSPLHF

v_gene: TRBV7-6
j_gene: TRBJ2-1
CDR3aa: CASSANGGAGSEQFF

v_gene: TRBV7-9
j_gene: TRBJ1-1
CDR3aa: CASSFDTNTEAFF

v_gene: TRBV9
j_gene: TRBJ2-5
CDR3aa: CASSVDMAGGGETQYF

v_gene: TRBV18
j_gene: TRBJ2-7
CDR3aa: CASSPRTSGGAYEQYF

v_gene: TRBV10-3
j_gene: TRBJ2-7
CDR3aa: CAISTLGGRESTYEQYF

v_gene: TRBV6-1
j_gene: TRBJ1-5
CDR3aa: CASTPTGRNQPQHF

v_gene: TRBV25-1
j_gene: TRBJ1-2
CDR3aa: CASSAWDRDYGYTF

v_gene: TRBV7-3
j_gene: TRBJ2-3
CDR3aa: CASSIAGSSTDTQYF

v_gene: TRBV16
j_gene: TRBJ1-1
CDR3aa: CASSQLQGQNTEAFF

v_gene: TRBV4-1
j_gene: TRBJ2-5
CDR3aa: CASSQLGLAGETQYF

v_gene: TRBV5-1
j_gene: TRBJ1-2
CDR3aa: CASSPGQGARNYGYTF

v_gene: TRBV4-1
j_gene: TRBJ2-3
CDR3aa: CASSQRTGSTDTQYF